The present TCR beta chain was sequenced within a study of blood T cell repertoires in COVID-19. In the study overall: Acute and convalescent COVID-19 samples came from the United States, Italy and Spain.

The V and J ends lost 1 base and 2 bases respectively, with 12 bases between them. This CDR3 contains 15 residues. Germline V CDR1 and CDR2: SGHVS, FNYEAQ. Measured with immunoSEQ multiplex PCR; TCRdb has only the in-frame clones, and not every one. The sample has about 130,000 clones, 75% to 90% seen once. What was sequenced was peripheral blood. The rearrangement joins TRBV7-6 to TRBJ2-7; D possibly corresponds to TRBD2 (5 bases). This TCR was recovered from a human donor in a cohort sampled during active COVID-19. This chain's CDR3 is CASSLVSGFPYEQYF. The CDR3 nucleotides read TGTGCCAGCAGCTTAGTTTCGGGATTCCCCTACGAGCAGTACTTC.